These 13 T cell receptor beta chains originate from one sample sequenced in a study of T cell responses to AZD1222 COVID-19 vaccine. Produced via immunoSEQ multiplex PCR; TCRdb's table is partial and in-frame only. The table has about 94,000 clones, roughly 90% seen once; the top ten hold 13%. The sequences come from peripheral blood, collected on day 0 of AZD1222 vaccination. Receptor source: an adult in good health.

The CDR3 sequence is CASSIVRLNTGELFF. For the CDR3, the DNA is TGTGCCAGTAGTATAGTACGGCTTAACACCGGGGAGCTGTTTTTT. The V call is TRBV19, the J call TRBJ2-2; D is undetermined. The CDR3 sequence is 15 residues long. CDR1 is LNHDA, CDR2 SQIVND, per germline (reference sequence). V was cut by 1 base and J by 2 bases, with 8 bases left in between.

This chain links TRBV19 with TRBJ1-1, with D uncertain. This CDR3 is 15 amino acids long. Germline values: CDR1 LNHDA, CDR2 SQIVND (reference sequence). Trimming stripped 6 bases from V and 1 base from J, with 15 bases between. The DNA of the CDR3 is TGTGCCAGTAGACCCATGACATTCTGGAACACTGAAGCTTTCTTT. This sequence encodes CASRPMTFWNTEAFF.

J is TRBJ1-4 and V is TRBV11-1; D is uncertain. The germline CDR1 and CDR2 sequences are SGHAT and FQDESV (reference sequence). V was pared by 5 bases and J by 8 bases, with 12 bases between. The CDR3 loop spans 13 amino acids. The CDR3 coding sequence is TGTGCCAGCAGCACCTCGAGGGAGGAAAAACTGTTTTTT. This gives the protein CASSTSREEKLFF.

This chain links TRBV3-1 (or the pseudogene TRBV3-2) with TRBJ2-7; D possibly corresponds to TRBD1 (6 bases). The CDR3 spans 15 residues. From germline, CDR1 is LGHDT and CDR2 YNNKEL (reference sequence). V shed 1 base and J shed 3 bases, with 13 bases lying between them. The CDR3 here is CASSQGATGHYEQYF. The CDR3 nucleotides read TGTGCCAGCAGCCAAGGAGCCACGGGACACTACGAGCAGTACTTC.

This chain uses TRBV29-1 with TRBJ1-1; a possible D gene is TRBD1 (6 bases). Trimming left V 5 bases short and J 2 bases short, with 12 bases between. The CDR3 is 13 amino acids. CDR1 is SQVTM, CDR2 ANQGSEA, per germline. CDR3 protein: CSVYWGRNTEAFF. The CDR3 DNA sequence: TGCAGCGTTTACTGGGGGCGTAACACTGAAGCTTTCTTT.

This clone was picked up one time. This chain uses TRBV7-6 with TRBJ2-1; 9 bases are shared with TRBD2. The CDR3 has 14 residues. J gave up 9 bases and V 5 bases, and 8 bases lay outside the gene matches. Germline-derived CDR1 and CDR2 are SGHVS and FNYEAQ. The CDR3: CASSPLAGIREQFF. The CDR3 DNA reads TGTGCCAGCAGCCCGCTAGCGGGGATACGTGAGCAGTTCTTC.

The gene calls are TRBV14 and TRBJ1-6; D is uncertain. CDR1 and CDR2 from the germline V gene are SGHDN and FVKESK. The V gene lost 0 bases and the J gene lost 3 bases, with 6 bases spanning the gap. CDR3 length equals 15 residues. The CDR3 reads CASSQDLIYNSPLHF. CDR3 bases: TGTGCCAGCAGCCAAGACTTGATCTATAATTCACCCCTCCACTTT.

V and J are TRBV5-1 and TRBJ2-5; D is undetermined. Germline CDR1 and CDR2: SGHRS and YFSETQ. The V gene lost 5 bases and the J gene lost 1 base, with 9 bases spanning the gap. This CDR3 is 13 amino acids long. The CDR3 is CASRLGPQETQYF. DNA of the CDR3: TGCGCCAGCAGACTTGGGCCCCAAGAGACCCAGTACTTC.

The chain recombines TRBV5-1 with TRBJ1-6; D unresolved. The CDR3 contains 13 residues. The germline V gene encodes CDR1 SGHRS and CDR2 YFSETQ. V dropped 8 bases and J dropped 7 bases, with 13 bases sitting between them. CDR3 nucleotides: TGCGCCAGTCAAAGAGAAAGGAATTCACCCCTCCACTTT. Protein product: CASQRERNSPLHF. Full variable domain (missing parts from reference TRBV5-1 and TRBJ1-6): KAGVTQTPRYLIKTRGQQVTLSCSPISGHRSVSWYQQTPGQGLQFLFEYFSETQRNKGNFPGRFSGRQFSNSRSEMNVSTLELGDSALYLCASQRERNSPLHFGNGTRLTVT.

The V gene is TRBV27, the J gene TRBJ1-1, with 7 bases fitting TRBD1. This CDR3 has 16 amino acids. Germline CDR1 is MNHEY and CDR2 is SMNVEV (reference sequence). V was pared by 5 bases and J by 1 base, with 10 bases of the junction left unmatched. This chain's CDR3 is CASSGTARGPNTEAFF. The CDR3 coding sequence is TGTGCCAGCAGTGGGACAGCGAGGGGTCCGAACACTGAAGCTTTCTTT.

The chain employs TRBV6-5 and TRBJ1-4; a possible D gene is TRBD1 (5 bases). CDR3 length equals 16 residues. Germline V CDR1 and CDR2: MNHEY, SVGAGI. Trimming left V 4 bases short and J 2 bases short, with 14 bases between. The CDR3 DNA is TGTGCCAGCAGTTCAGCGGGACTTACGACTAATGAAAAACTGTTTTTT. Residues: CASSSAGLTTNEKLFF.

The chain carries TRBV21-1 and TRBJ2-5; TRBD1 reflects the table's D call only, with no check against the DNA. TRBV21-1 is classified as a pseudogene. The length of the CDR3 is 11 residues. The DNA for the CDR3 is TGTGCCAGCAGCAAGGGCGAGACCCAGTACTTC. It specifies CASSKGETQYF.

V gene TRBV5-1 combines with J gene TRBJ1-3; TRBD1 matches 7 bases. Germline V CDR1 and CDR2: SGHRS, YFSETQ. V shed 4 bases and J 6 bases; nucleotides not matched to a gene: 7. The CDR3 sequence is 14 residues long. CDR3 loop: CASSLTGSLNTIYF. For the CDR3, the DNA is TGCGCCAGCAGCCTGACAGGGTCTTTAAACACCATATATTTT.